Shown below are 30 T cell receptor beta chains from a single sample sequenced in a study of blood T cell repertoires in COVID-19. The protocol was immunoSEQ multiplex PCR, while the TCRdb copy is restricted to in-frame clones and leaves out a portion. The sample shows a few hundred thousand clones, approximately 87% of them seen only once. The sequenced sample was peripheral blood. The receptors originated from a man aged 55 to 69 with acute or convalescent COVID-19.

V gene TRBV6-2 or TRBV6-3 combines with J gene TRBJ2-3, with D perhaps matching TRBD2 (5 bases). Germline V lookup: CDR1 MNHEY, CDR2 SVGEGT. V dropped 5 bases and J dropped 6 bases, with 12 bases sitting between them. The CDR3 runs 13 residues. CDR3 sequence (DNA): TGTGCCAGCAGTCGATTTATAGCGGATACGCAGTATTTT. This sequence encodes CASSRFIADTQYF.

This chain's CDR3 is CASSERQGLGNEQFF. CDR3 nucleotides: TGTGCCAGCAGTGAAAGGCAGGGACTCGGGAATGAGCAGTTCTTC. The chain uses TRBV6-1 and TRBJ2-1; TRBD2 is a possible D gene (6 bases). CDR1 and CDR2 (germline): MNHNS, SASEGT. Trimming shortened V by 2 bases and J by 7 bases, and 15 bases separated the two germline ends. This CDR3 has 15 amino acids.

The J gene is TRBJ2-1, the V gene TRBV11-3; TRBD2 might be the D (5 bases). This CDR3 region has 14 residues. V was clipped by 2 bases and J by 4 bases, with 9 bases between them. Germline V lookup: CDR1 SGHNT, CDR2 YENEEA. CDR3 DNA sequence: TGTGCCAGCAGCTTAAGCGGATTTTACAATGAGCAGTTCTTC. Translation: CASSLSGFYNEQFF.

The chain carries TRBV27 and TRBJ2-4, with D possibly matching TRBD2 (6 bases). The CDR3 contains 14 residues. Germline CDR1 reads MNHEY; CDR2 reads SMNVEV (reference sequence). Trimming pared 3 bases from V and 1 base from J, leaving 7 bases between. This CDR3 is CASSFGTAKNIQYF. DNA for the CDR3: TGTGCCAGCAGTTTTGGGACTGCCAAAAACATTCAGTACTTC.

This clone was counted once. The rearrangement uses TRBV6-5 and TRBJ1-1, with 9 bases that match TRBD1. Germline values: CDR1 MNHEY, CDR2 SVGAGI. V was pared by 6 bases and J by 12 bases, with 11 bases of the junction left unmatched. The CDR3 has 13 amino acids. CDR3 amino acids: CASRVPGQGSTFF. CDR3 nucleotides: TGTGCCAGCAGGGTCCCGGGACAGGGTTCAACTTTCTTT.

The V gene is TRBV19, the J gene TRBJ2-7; perhaps TRBD1 as D (6 bases). From germline, CDR1 is LNHDA and CDR2 SQIVND (reference sequence). The V gene lost 2 bases and the J gene lost 3 bases, with 11 bases spanning the gap. The CDR3 is 14 residues long. In DNA, the CDR3 is TGTGCCAGTAGTATAATACAGGGAGACTACGAGCAGTACTTC. Translation gives CASSIIQGDYEQYF.

This chain joins TRBV5-4 and TRBJ2-1; possible D gene TRBD2, 7 bases. Per germline, CDR1 SGHNT and CDR2 YYREEE (reference sequence). The V gene lost 5 bases and the J gene lost 1 base, with 16 bases spanning the gap. CDR3 length: 16 amino acids. The CDR3 nucleotides read TGTGCCAGCAGTATGGGGGGGCCCCTTTCCTACAATGAGCAGTTCTTC. Amino acids: CASSMGGPLSYNEQFF.

The chain uses TRBV6-2 or TRBV6-3 and TRBJ2-2, with TRBD2 identical over 10 bases. This CDR3 is built from 16 residues. The germline gives CDR1 MNHEY, CDR2 SVGEGT. V trimming: 5 bases; J trimming: 7 bases; junction bases outside the gene matches: 10. The CDR3 DNA reads TGTGCCAGCAGTGACCGCGGGCTAGCGGGAGTCGGGGAGCTGTTTTTT. Its translation: CASSDRGLAGVGELFF.

This clone was seen more than once but under ten times. The chain employs TRBV3-1 (or the pseudogene TRBV3-2) and TRBJ1-1, with 10 bases lining up with TRBD1. V shed 3 bases and J 4 bases; nucleotides not matched to a gene: 5. This CDR3 has 15 amino acids. Germline CDR1 is LGHDT and CDR2 is YNNKEL (reference sequence). The CDR3 reads CASSQTGGGSTEAFF. The CDR3 nucleotides are TGTGCCAGCAGCCAGACAGGGGGCGGTTCCACTGAAGCTTTCTTT.

V and J are TRBV4-2 and TRBJ2-1, with a possible D match to TRBD1 (5 bases). This CDR3 is built from 13 residues. Trimming took 2 bases from V and 9 from J, leaving 11 bases between them. Germline V gene data show CDR1 as LGHNA and CDR2 as YNFKEQ. Here the CDR3 DNA reads TGTGCCAGCAGCCAACGAAGACAGAGTGAGCAGTTCTTC. This sequence encodes CASSQRRQSEQFF.

This sequence joins TRBV7-8 and TRBJ2-1, with D perhaps TRBD1 (6 bases). The germline V gene encodes CDR1 SGHVS and CDR2 FQNEAQ. This CDR3 is built from 15 residues. V gave up 5 bases and J gave up 9 bases, with 20 bases separating them. As DNA, the CDR3 is TGTGCCAGCAGCCTCCCCTTCACTCCGACAGGTGAGCAGTTCTTC. As protein: CASSLPFTPTGEQFF.

The chain carries TRBV9 and TRBJ2-5; 9 bases fit TRBD1. The CDR3 sequence is 15 residues long. The germline CDR1 and CDR2 sequences are SGDLS and YYNGEE. The ends lost 0 bases at V and 4 bases at J; junction bases unmatched: 4. In nucleotides, the CDR3 is TGTGCCAGCAGCGTAGATACAGGGGGCGGAGAGACCCAGTACTTC. This encodes CASSVDTGGGETQYF.

This clone appeared once. The chain carries TRBV27 and TRBJ1-1, with 10 bases identical to TRBD1. The CDR3 is made up of 14 amino acids. Trimming at V came to 6 bases and at J to 3 bases, leaving 4 bases not matched to a gene. The germline gives CDR1 MNHEY, CDR2 SMNVEV (reference sequence). CDR3 nucleotide sequence: TGTGCCAGCAGCGACAGGGGGCCGGACACTGAAGCTTTCTTT. Protein: CASSDRGPDTEAFF.

The chain couples TRBV5-6 to TRBJ1-2; perhaps TRBD1 as D (5 bases). CDR3 length equals 16 residues. Trimming removed 0 bases at V and 3 bases at J, with 15 bases between. CDR1 and CDR2 from the germline V gene are SGHDT and YYEEEE. Written as DNA, the CDR3 is TGTGCCAGCAGCTTGGCCGGGGGACGTGGGTACTATGGCTACACCTTC. Translated: CASSLAGGRGYYGYTF.

The rearrangement joins TRBV7-2 to TRBJ2-7, with 8 bases aligning to TRBD2. In germline, CDR1 is SGHTA, CDR2 FQGNSA. CDR3 size: 13 residues. The J segment lost 3 bases and the V segment lost 3 bases, leaving 1 base of the junction unmatched. The CDR3 loop is CASSFTSGYEQYF. The CDR3 DNA is TGTGCCAGCAGCTTCACTAGCGGCTACGAGCAGTACTTC.

The V gene is TRBV10-2, the J gene TRBJ1-2; no clear D gene. Germline-derived CDR1 and CDR2 are WSHSY and SAAADI. Trimming took 6 bases from V and 3 from J, leaving 14 bases between them. There are 14 residues in the CDR3. In DNA, the CDR3 is TGCGCCAGCAGCGGCGCGGGTTTTGACTATGGCTACACCTTC. Translation: CASSGAGFDYGYTF.

The chain combines TRBV6-5 with TRBJ1-2, with 10 bases matching TRBD1. With 6 bases clipped from V and 3 bases from J, the junction kept 4 bases outside the gene matches. This CDR3 is built from 14 residues. Looked up from germline, CDR1 is MNHEY and CDR2 is SVGAGI. The CDR3 here is CASRGTGVYYGYTF. As DNA, the CDR3 is TGTGCCAGCAGGGGGACAGGGGTTTACTATGGCTACACCTTC.

The chain has TRBV6-6 and TRBJ2-1; 14 nucleotides agree with TRBD2. Germline V gene lookup returns CDR1 MNHNY and CDR2 SVGAGI (reference sequence). The junction had 5 bases not matched to a gene; V was cut back by 6 bases and J by 7 bases. The CDR3 extends over 15 amino acids. The CDR3 DNA reads as TGTGCCAGCAGACAGACTAGCGGGGGGGGAAATGAGCAGTTCTTC. Encoded protein: CASRQTSGGGNEQFF.

V gene TRBV9 combines with J gene TRBJ2-2, with 7 nucleotides matching TRBD2. There are 16 residues in the CDR3. Germline assignment: CDR1 SGDLS and CDR2 YYNGEE. Trimming at V came to 4 bases and at J to 4 bases, leaving 10 bases not matched to a gene. CDR3 protein: CASSLSGSGGTGELFF. The DNA of the CDR3 is TGTGCCAGCAGCCTTAGCGGTTCGGGAGGCACCGGGGAGCTGTTTTTT.

The rearrangement joins TRBV24-1 to TRBJ2-2, with TRBD1 as a possible D gene (5 bases). V was shortened by 4 bases and J by 6 bases, with 11 bases between the two germline ends. This CDR3 contains 14 residues. CDR1 KGHDR and CDR2 SFDVKD come from the germline V gene. CDR3 bases: TGTGCCACCAGTGACCCCCGCAGGGCCGGGGAGCTGTTTTTT. Translating it yields CATSDPRRAGELFF.

V gene TRBV28 combines with J gene TRBJ1-2; no definite D call. V lost 6 bases and J 0 bases, leaving 14 bases between the germline ends. This CDR3 spans 15 amino acids. Per germline, CDR1 MDHEN and CDR2 SYDVKM. CDR3 in amino acids: CASSTKDGTNYGYTF. For the CDR3, the DNA is TGTGCCAGCAGCACTAAGGACGGGACTAACTATGGCTACACCTTC.

J is TRBJ1-2 and V is TRBV20-1; D remains ambiguous. The CDR3 consists of 13 residues. Germline CDR1 and CDR2: DFQATT and SNEGSKA (reference sequence). The V and J ends lost 3 bases and 2 bases respectively, with 10 bases between them. In nucleotides, the CDR3 is TGCAGTGCTAGTAGTCAGGCGAACTATGGCTACACCTTC. Protein product: CSASSQANYGYTF.

This clone was observed a few times. The J gene is TRBJ1-3, the V gene TRBV7-8; unclear D gene. V was shortened by 6 bases and J by 2 bases, with 14 bases between the two germline ends. The length of the CDR3 is 15 residues. The germline V gene has CDR1 SGHVS and CDR2 FQNEAQ. Here the CDR3 reads CASSFSFLAGNTIYF. CDR3 in DNA: TGTGCCAGCAGTTTCTCCTTCCTTGCTGGAAACACCATATATTTT. Using reference TRBV7-8 and TRBJ1-3 for the parts outside the CDR3, the full variable domain is GAGVSQSPRYKVAKRGQDVALRCDPISGHVSLFWYQQALGQGPEFLTYFQNEAQLDKSGLPSDRFFAERPEGSVSTLKIQRTQQEDSAVYLCASSFSFLAGNTIYFGEGSWLTVV.

This clone was detected only once. The rearrangement uses TRBV18 and TRBJ2-1; the match to TRBD2 covers 7 bases. The trim removed 5 bases at V and 2 bases at J, leaving 3 bases unmatched. Germline V gene data show CDR1 as KGHSH and CDR2 as LQKENI. The length of the CDR3 is 14 residues. CDR3 in amino acids: CASSGAGAYNEQFF. Here the CDR3 DNA reads TGTGCCAGCTCAGGGGCGGGAGCCTACAATGAGCAGTTCTTC.

The gene calls are TRBV28 and TRBJ1-4; D not certain. Germline V gene lookup returns CDR1 MDHEN and CDR2 SYDVKM. The length of the CDR3 is 15 residues. V lost 2 bases and J 7 bases, leaving 14 bases between the germline ends. As DNA, the CDR3 is TGTGCCAGCAGTTTAGTAAAATCTATGTTTGAAAAACTGTTTTTT. Its protein is CASSLVKSMFEKLFF.

The sample holds a few counts of this clone. The rearrangement uses TRBV19 and TRBJ2-7, with 8 bases aligning to TRBD2. CDR3 length equals 13 residues. Trimming at V came to 3 bases and at J to 5 bases, leaving 3 bases not matched to a gene. Looked up from germline, CDR1 is LNHDA and CDR2 is SQIVND (reference sequence). The CDR3 sequence is CASSMRGLDEQYF. The CDR3 DNA reads TGTGCCAGTAGTATGAGGGGACTAGACGAGCAGTACTTC.

Of note for this clone: Other DNA sequences in the same sample also yield this CDR3. This rearrangement joins TRBV6-5 to TRBJ2-1; 7 nucleotides match TRBD2. With 5 bases clipped from V and 3 bases from J, the junction kept 7 bases outside the gene matches. The CDR3 length is 15 residues. Germline CDR1 reads MNHEY; CDR2 reads SVGAGI. CDR3 loop: CASSPLAGVYNEQFF. CDR3 coding DNA: TGTGCCAGCAGTCCTCTCGCGGGAGTCTACAATGAGCAGTTCTTC.

The J gene is TRBJ2-3, the V gene TRBV4-1; no definite D call. The ends were cut back, 1 base at V and 3 bases at J, with 5 bases in the middle. The CDR3 is made up of 13 amino acids. CDR1 MGHRA and CDR2 YSYEKL come from the germline V gene. CDR3 DNA sequence: TGCGCCAGCAGCCAAGCGGAGACAGATACGCAGTATTTT. This sequence encodes CASSQAETDTQYF.

This clone was found a few times. This chain connects TRBV18 to TRBJ1-4; possible D gene TRBD1, 5 bases. V was cut by 6 bases and J by 5 bases, with 16 bases left in between. The length of the CDR3 is 15 residues. Germline V lookup: CDR1 KGHSH, CDR2 LQKENI. CDR3 in DNA: TGTGCCAGCTCGCCGCAGGGCCCGCCAAATGAAAAACTGTTTTTT. It specifies CASSPQGPPNEKLFF.

The table lists this clone with a count of one. Other DNA sequences in the same sample also yield this CDR3. The rearrangement joins TRBV29-1 to TRBJ2-7, with a tentative D call TRBD2 (6 bases). The V end was cut by 3 bases, the J end by 4 bases, with 7 bases between. In germline, CDR1 is SQVTM, CDR2 ANQGSEA. The CDR3 contains 11 residues. The CDR3, as DNA: TGCAGCGTTGAGGGGACTTACGAGCAGTACTTC. This translates into CSVEGTYEQYF.